A selection of T cell receptor beta chains follows, all from one sample in a study of human T cells and chemical hapten exposure. MiXCR, applied by TCRdb to the RACE reads, yields one record per CDR3 protein. The sample lists fewer than 300,000 distinct CDR3 sequences, about 7.7% occurring once. Here the sequenced sample was whole blood, taken in connection with sensitization to the hapten diphenylcyclopropenone (DPC). These receptors all stem from a young man with alopecia areata. Some clones in this sample may be carry-over from other donors' samples. CDR3s include the opening cysteine and the closing phenylalanine or tryptophan. Each record gives: V gene, clone size, J gene, D gene, CDR3 length, CDR3 DNA, CDR3 protein. The D gene is left open where the match is weak. Clone size is stated in some rows and not others, as once, few, many or a class when expanded.

V gene: TRBV6-5
clone size: few
J gene: TRBJ2-5
D gene: -
CDR3 length: 14
CDR3 DNA: TGTGCCAGCAGCATTCGGGACATTGGGGAGACCCAGTACTTC
CDR3 protein: CASSIRDIGETQYF

V gene: TRBV12-3/TRBV12-4
clone size: few
J gene: TRBJ1-3
D gene: -
CDR3 length: 13
CDR3 DNA: TGTGCCAGCAGTCTGGGTCTCAGAAACACCATATATTTT
CDR3 protein: CASSLGLRNTIYF

V gene: TRBV3-1
clone size: -
J gene: TRBJ1-4
D gene: -
CDR3 length: 15
CDR3 DNA: TGTGCCAGCAGCCAAGAAGGGGCATTCTATGAAAAACTGTTTTTT
CDR3 protein: CASSQEGAFYEKLFF

V gene: TRBV6-5
clone size: -
J gene: TRBJ1-2
D gene: -
CDR3 length: 16
CDR3 DNA: TGTGCCAGCAGCCGCGAGCCCCGTAGGATTAACTATGGCTACACCTTC
CDR3 protein: CASSREPRRINYGYTF

V gene: TRBV5-1
clone size: -
J gene: TRBJ2-1
D gene: -
CDR3 length: 15
CDR3 DNA: TGCGCCAGCAGCTTGGCTTTGGGCTCCTACAATGAGCAGTTCTTC
CDR3 protein: CASSLALGSYNEQFF

V gene: TRBV2
clone size: -
J gene: TRBJ2-3
D gene: TRBD1
CDR3 length: 14
CDR3 DNA: TGTGCCAGCATTAAGGGACAGTACACAGATACGCAGTATTTT
CDR3 protein: CASIKGQYTDTQYF

V gene: TRBV5-1
clone size: many
J gene: TRBJ2-3
D gene: -
CDR3 length: 15
CDR3 DNA: TGCGCCAGCAGCTTGAGGGGGGACAGCTCCGATACGCAGTATTTT
CDR3 protein: CASSLRGDSSDTQYF

V gene: TRBV6-2/TRBV6-3
clone size: -
J gene: TRBJ1-2
D gene: -
CDR3 length: 13
CDR3 DNA: TGTGCCAGCAGTCCCGTCTCCCGTCATGGCTACACCTTC
CDR3 protein: CASSPVSRHGYTF

V gene: TRBV28
clone size: many
J gene: TRBJ2-7
D gene: -
CDR3 length: 12
CDR3 DNA: TGTGCCACCTTAAGAGAGACCTACGAGCAGTACTTC
CDR3 protein: CATLRETYEQYF

V gene: TRBV28
clone size: -
J gene: TRBJ1-6
D gene: -
CDR3 length: 14
CDR3 DNA: TGTGCCAGCAGTTTACAGGACTTGGGTTCACCCCTCCACTTT
CDR3 protein: CASSLQDLGSPLHF

V gene: TRBV20-1
clone size: many
J gene: TRBJ1-6
D gene: -
CDR3 length: 15
CDR3 DNA: TGCAGTGCTCCGGAGCAGCAGGAGTATAATTCACCCCTCCACTTT
CDR3 protein: CSAPEQQEYNSPLHF

V gene: TRBV3-1
clone size: -
J gene: TRBJ1-2
D gene: TRBD1
CDR3 length: 16
CDR3 DNA: TGTGCCAGCAGCCGGACTTCGACAGGGGCTAACTATGGCTACACCTTC
CDR3 protein: CASSRTSTGANYGYTF

V gene: TRBV28
clone size: -
J gene: TRBJ1-1
D gene: -
CDR3 length: 11
CDR3 DNA: TGTGCCAGCAGTTCGGTATTTTCAGCTTTCTTT
CDR3 protein: CASSSVFSAFF

V gene: TRBV28
clone size: many
J gene: TRBJ1-2
D gene: -
CDR3 length: 13
CDR3 DNA: TGTGCCAGCAGTGAGGGACACCGTAAGTCCGACACCTTC
CDR3 protein: CASSEGHRKSDTF

V gene: TRBV7-3
clone size: many
J gene: TRBJ1-1
D gene: -
CDR3 length: 13
CDR3 DNA: TGTGCCAGCAGCTCGCGATTGAACACTGAAGCTTTCTTT
CDR3 protein: CASSSRLNTEAFF

V gene: TRBV20-1
clone size: few
J gene: TRBJ2-1
D gene: -
CDR3 length: 11
CDR3 DNA: TGCAGTGCTAGAAGACAGGTCCCGCAGTTCTTC
CDR3 protein: CSARRQVPQFF

V gene: TRBV11-2
clone size: few
J gene: TRBJ2-1
D gene: TRBD2
CDR3 length: 18
CDR3 DNA: TGTGCCAGCAGCTTTTCACTAGCGGGGGGCCGCTCCTACAATGAGCAGTTCTTC
CDR3 protein: CASSFSLAGGRSYNEQFF

V gene: TRBV6-1
clone size: -
J gene: TRBJ2-5
D gene: TRBD1
CDR3 length: 15
CDR3 DNA: TGTGCCAGCAGAGAAGGGACAGGACCTCAAGAGACCCAGTACTTC
CDR3 protein: CASREGTGPQETQYF

V gene: TRBV4-3
clone size: many
J gene: TRBJ1-4
D gene: -
CDR3 length: 13
CDR3 DNA: TGCGCCAGCAGCCAAGATCGTCATGAAAAACTGTTTTTT
CDR3 protein: CASSQDRHEKLFF

V gene: TRBV20-1
clone size: few
J gene: TRBJ2-7
D gene: -
CDR3 length: 13
CDR3 DNA: TGCAGTGCTAGAGATCATGACGGCTACGAGCAGTACTTC
CDR3 protein: CSARDHDGYEQYF

V gene: TRBV7-9
clone size: many
J gene: TRBJ1-1
D gene: TRBD1
CDR3 length: 18
CDR3 DNA: TGTGCCAGCAGCTCGGGACGCTACCGGGACAGCATGAACACTGAAGCTTTCTTT
CDR3 protein: CASSSGRYRDSMNTEAFF

V gene: TRBV7-9
clone size: many
J gene: TRBJ1-4
D gene: TRBD1
CDR3 length: 14
CDR3 DNA: TGTGCCAGCAGCTCCCGACAGGGGGGTGAAAAACTGTTTTTT
CDR3 protein: CASSSRQGGEKLFF

V gene: TRBV6-5
clone size: many
J gene: TRBJ1-2
D gene: -
CDR3 length: 14
CDR3 DNA: TGTGCCAGCAGTCCAACCAGGGGCGCCTATGGCTACACCTTC
CDR3 protein: CASSPTRGAYGYTF

V gene: TRBV2
clone size: few
J gene: TRBJ2-2
D gene: -
CDR3 length: 16
CDR3 DNA: TGTGCCAGCAGTGAAGTCCGCCAGGGTACCGCCGGGGAGCTGTTTTTT
CDR3 protein: CASSEVRQGTAGELFF

V gene: TRBV6-1
clone size: few
J gene: TRBJ1-5
D gene: -
CDR3 length: 13
CDR3 DNA: TGTGCCAGCAGTCTGTTTTGGGGAGAGCCCCAGCATTTT
CDR3 protein: CASSLFWGEPQHF

V gene: TRBV7-9
clone size: few
J gene: TRBJ1-2
D gene: -
CDR3 length: 19
CDR3 DNA: TGTGCCAGCAGCTCGGGACGGCAACTATGGTTATCGGGCAACTATGGCTACACCTTC
CDR3 protein: CASSSGRQLWLSGNYGYTF

V gene: TRBV4-1
clone size: many
J gene: TRBJ2-5
D gene: -
CDR3 length: 15
CDR3 DNA: TGCGCCAGCAGCCATCCCCCGAGGGGGCAAGAGACCCAGTACTTC
CDR3 protein: CASSHPPRGQETQYF

V gene: TRBV4-1
clone size: many
J gene: TRBJ1-1
D gene: -
CDR3 length: 16
CDR3 DNA: TGCGCCAGCAGCCAAGCGGATCTCTTAGTCTCGACTGAAGCTTTCTTT
CDR3 protein: CASSQADLLVSTEAFF

V gene: TRBV6-2/TRBV6-3
clone size: many
J gene: TRBJ2-2
D gene: -
CDR3 length: 14
CDR3 DNA: TGTGCCAGCACTAGGCCGGGGCCCACCGGGGAGCTGTTTTTT
CDR3 protein: CASTRPGPTGELFF

V gene: TRBV7-8
clone size: -
J gene: TRBJ2-1
D gene: -
CDR3 length: 14
CDR3 DNA: TGTGCCAGCAGCTGGGGGGGCAGCTACAATGAGCAGTTCTTC
CDR3 protein: CASSWGGSYNEQFF

V gene: TRBV10-3
clone size: few
J gene: TRBJ1-2
D gene: TRBD1
CDR3 length: 15
CDR3 DNA: TGTGCCATCAGCGCGGGACAGATGGAGCAAAATGGCTACACCTTC
CDR3 protein: CAISAGQMEQNGYTF

V gene: TRBV6-6
clone size: many
J gene: TRBJ2-1
D gene: TRBD1
CDR3 length: 12
CDR3 DNA: TGTGCCAGCAGTATACAGGGGGGCGAGCAGTTCTTC
CDR3 protein: CASSIQGGEQFF

V gene: TRBV6-2/TRBV6-3
clone size: -
J gene: TRBJ2-3
D gene: -
CDR3 length: 11
CDR3 DNA: TGTGTCAGCGGGTTAACAGATACGCAGTATTTT
CDR3 protein: CVSGLTDTQYF

V gene: TRBV20-1
clone size: few
J gene: TRBJ1-1
D gene: -
CDR3 length: 14
CDR3 DNA: TGCAGTGCTGTTCGTCCAGGGGCGAGAACTGAAGCTTTCTTT
CDR3 protein: CSAVRPGARTEAFF

V gene: TRBV29-1
clone size: few
J gene: TRBJ2-7
D gene: TRBD1
CDR3 length: 13
CDR3 DNA: TGCAGCGCGGGACAGGGAATGGGTTACGAGCAGTACTTC
CDR3 protein: CSAGQGMGYEQYF

V gene: TRBV18
clone size: -
J gene: TRBJ2-5
D gene: -
CDR3 length: 12
CDR3 DNA: TGTGCCAGCTCACCGTTTCGAGAGACCCAGTACTTC
CDR3 protein: CASSPFRETQYF

V gene: TRBV12-3/TRBV12-4
clone size: many
J gene: TRBJ1-1
D gene: -
CDR3 length: 14
CDR3 DNA: TGTGCCAGCAGTTTAGATCCGGGGGGGGCTGAAGCTTTCTTT
CDR3 protein: CASSLDPGGAEAFF

V gene: TRBV9
clone size: many
J gene: TRBJ2-7
D gene: -
CDR3 length: 15
CDR3 DNA: TGTGCCAGCAGCGTAGGGTCAAAGTCTACCTACGAGCAGTACTTC
CDR3 protein: CASSVGSKSTYEQYF

V gene: TRBV12-3/TRBV12-4
clone size: once
J gene: TRBJ1-3
D gene: -
CDR3 length: 12
CDR3 DNA: TGTGCCAGCACCTTACCCCTTCGACAAGTCTATTTT
CDR3 protein: CASTLPLRQVYF

V gene: TRBV11-2
clone size: -
J gene: TRBJ2-1
D gene: -
CDR3 length: 16
CDR3 DNA: TGTGCCAGCAGACCAATTTTTAGGAGCTCCTACAATGAGCAGTTCTTC
CDR3 protein: CASRPIFRSSYNEQFF

V gene: TRBV7-9
clone size: few
J gene: TRBJ1-2
D gene: -
CDR3 length: 15
CDR3 DNA: TGTGCCAGCAGCCCGCCGGGACAACCTAACTATGGCTACACCTTC
CDR3 protein: CASSPPGQPNYGYTF

V gene: TRBV10-3
clone size: many
J gene: TRBJ1-2
D gene: -
CDR3 length: 15
CDR3 DNA: TGTGCCATCAGTGAGGGAGACAGGTCTAACTATGGCTACACCTTC
CDR3 protein: CAISEGDRSNYGYTF

V gene: TRBV5-1
clone size: -
J gene: TRBJ2-1
D gene: -
CDR3 length: 14
CDR3 DNA: TGCGCCAGCAGCTTGGGACGGAGTTACAATGAGCAGTTCTTC
CDR3 protein: CASSLGRSYNEQFF

V gene: TRBV28
clone size: few
J gene: TRBJ2-1
D gene: -
CDR3 length: 15
CDR3 DNA: TGTGCCAGCAGCGTCCTGCAGACAGTCTACAATGAGCAGTTCTTC
CDR3 protein: CASSVLQTVYNEQFF

V gene: TRBV12-3/TRBV12-4
clone size: -
J gene: TRBJ2-1
D gene: -
CDR3 length: 13
CDR3 DNA: TGTGCCAGCCGGGACTTAACGGGGGATGAGCAGTTCTTC
CDR3 protein: CASRDLTGDEQFF

V gene: TRBV12-3/TRBV12-4
clone size: -
J gene: TRBJ2-3
D gene: TRBD1
CDR3 length: 15
CDR3 DNA: TGTGCCAGCAGTTCACCGGGACAGGGAATAGATACGCAGTATTTT
CDR3 protein: CASSSPGQGIDTQYF

V gene: TRBV5-1
clone size: few
J gene: TRBJ2-1
D gene: -
CDR3 length: 12
CDR3 DNA: TGCGCCAGCAGCTTGCCAAGTAATGAGCAGTTCTTC
CDR3 protein: CASSLPSNEQFF

V gene: TRBV2
clone size: few
J gene: TRBJ1-5
D gene: -
CDR3 length: 13
CDR3 DNA: TGTGCCAGCAAGAGAAGTACCAATCAGCCCCAGCATTTT
CDR3 protein: CASKRSTNQPQHF

V gene: TRBV7-8
clone size: -
J gene: TRBJ2-4
D gene: -
CDR3 length: 15
CDR3 DNA: TGTGCCAGCAGCTTGGGTATGGGGGCCAAAAACATTCAGTACTTC
CDR3 protein: CASSLGMGAKNIQYF

V gene: TRBV10-3
clone size: many
J gene: TRBJ2-5
D gene: -
CDR3 length: 14
CDR3 DNA: TGTGCCATCAGAAAGGGAGGCGGGCAAGAGACCCAGTACTTC
CDR3 protein: CAIRKGGGQETQYF

V gene: TRBV5-1
clone size: few
J gene: TRBJ2-1
D gene: -
CDR3 length: 12
CDR3 DNA: TGCGCCAGCAGCGTACAGGGAAATGAGCAGTTCTTC
CDR3 protein: CASSVQGNEQFF

V gene: TRBV27
clone size: many
J gene: TRBJ1-5
D gene: TRBD1
CDR3 length: 15
CDR3 DNA: TGTGCCAGCAGACTCAGACAGGGGAGGAATCAGCCCCAGCATTTT
CDR3 protein: CASRLRQGRNQPQHF

V gene: TRBV2
clone size: -
J gene: TRBJ2-2
D gene: TRBD2
CDR3 length: 16
CDR3 DNA: TGTGCCAGCAGTGCCCGAGAGACTAGCGGCACCGGGGAGCTGTTTTTT
CDR3 protein: CASSARETSGTGELFF

V gene: TRBV4-3
clone size: -
J gene: TRBJ2-7
D gene: -
CDR3 length: 14
CDR3 DNA: TGCGCCAGCAGCCGAGCGACTGGGCAATACGAGCAGTACTTC
CDR3 protein: CASSRATGQYEQYF

V gene: TRBV29-1
clone size: many
J gene: TRBJ1-2
D gene: -
CDR3 length: 11
CDR3 DNA: -
CDR3 protein: CSVVGQGAVTF

V gene: TRBV7-2
clone size: few
J gene: TRBJ1-6
D gene: -
CDR3 length: 15
CDR3 DNA: TGTGCCAGCAGCTTATCCGGGCCAGGAAATTCACCCCTCCACTTT
CDR3 protein: CASSLSGPGNSPLHF

V gene: TRBV6-6
clone size: few
J gene: TRBJ1-4
D gene: -
CDR3 length: 16
CDR3 DNA: TGTGCCAGCAGCCCAGGGCCCGACGGACTCAATGAAAAACTGTTTTTT
CDR3 protein: CASSPGPDGLNEKLFF

V gene: TRBV3-1
clone size: few
J gene: TRBJ2-7
D gene: -
CDR3 length: 18
CDR3 DNA: TGTGCCAGCAGCCAAGCCCCCGGCGGGGCTCCCCTTTCCTACGAGCAGTACTTC
CDR3 protein: CASSQAPGGAPLSYEQYF